This is a list of T cell receptor beta chains from one sample in a study of shared clonotypes between healthy human individuals. The repertoire was sequenced with immunoSEQ multiplex PCR; TCRdb's copy has only in-frame clones and lacks some. The sample lists 550,000 to 850,000 clones, 74% occurring once. The sequenced material came from memory CD4+ T cells sorted from blood. The receptors were sampled from a woman in her 30s in good health. CDR3s include the opening cysteine and the closing phenylalanine or tryptophan. D genes are given only for firm matches. Size values are once, few and many counts, or a class for expanded clones, and some rows have none.

d_call: -
v_call: TRBV2
j_call: TRBJ2-3
clone_size: -
cdr3_aa: CASRTGTQSTDTQYF
cdr3_nt: TGTGCCAGCAGGACCGGGACTCAGAGCACAGATACGCAGTATTTT

d_call: -
v_call: TRBV5-4
j_call: TRBJ2-5
clone_size: -
cdr3_aa: CASNTYSGTSVTQYF
cdr3_nt: TGTGCCAGCAACACTTACTCCGGGACTTCCGTGACCCAGTACTTC

d_call: -
v_call: TRBV2
j_call: TRBJ1-3
clone_size: -
cdr3_aa: CASSRALGSGNTIYF
cdr3_nt: TGTGCCAGCAGCCGGGCTTTGGGCTCTGGAAACACCATATATTTT

d_call: TRBD2
v_call: TRBV27
j_call: TRBJ2-7
clone_size: -
cdr3_aa: CASSSGLAGGKGPYEQYF
cdr3_nt: TGTGCCAGCAGTTCGGGACTAGCGGGAGGGAAGGGGCCCTACGAGCAGTACTTC

d_call: -
v_call: TRBV28
j_call: TRBJ2-3
clone_size: -
cdr3_aa: CASAPAPGPITDTQYF
cdr3_nt: TGTGCCAGCGCCCCGGCCCCGGGGCCTATTACAGATACGCAGTATTTT

d_call: -
v_call: TRBV4-1
j_call: TRBJ2-3
clone_size: few
cdr3_aa: CASSHPRTDTQYF
cdr3_nt: TGCGCCAGCAGCCACCCGCGCACAGATACGCAGTATTTT

d_call: -
v_call: TRBV27
j_call: TRBJ2-7
clone_size: -
cdr3_aa: CASSGQYEQYF
cdr3_nt: TGTGCCAGCAGTGGGCAGTACGAGCAGTACTTC

d_call: TRBD2
v_call: TRBV27
j_call: TRBJ2-7
clone_size: -
cdr3_aa: CASSHKAGLYPYEQYF
cdr3_nt: TGTGCCAGCAGTCATAAAGCGGGGCTTTACCCCTACGAGCAGTACTTC

d_call: TRBD1
v_call: TRBV7-9
j_call: TRBJ2-6
clone_size: -
cdr3_aa: CASSPQGPGANVLTF
cdr3_nt: TGTGCCAGCAGCCCACAGGGGCCTGGGGCCAACGTCCTGACTTTC

d_call: TRBD2
v_call: TRBV15
j_call: TRBJ2-2
clone_size: -
cdr3_aa: CATSGLAGLTGELFF
cdr3_nt: TGTGCCACCAGCGGACTAGCGGGACTCACCGGGGAGCTGTTTTTT

d_call: -
v_call: TRBV5-1
j_call: TRBJ2-7
clone_size: -
cdr3_aa: CASSLYGTLGYEQYF
cdr3_nt: TGCGCCAGCAGCTTGTATGGGACTCTCGGCTACGAGCAGTACTTC

d_call: TRBD2
v_call: TRBV19
j_call: TRBJ2-4
clone_size: few
cdr3_aa: CASSNPGTSGRVDIQYF
cdr3_nt: TGTGCCAGTAGTAACCCCGGGACTAGCGGGAGGGTGGACATTCAGTACTTC

d_call: TRBD2
v_call: TRBV7-8
j_call: TRBJ2-2
clone_size: -
cdr3_aa: CASSYQGLAGVTGELFF
cdr3_nt: TGTGCCAGCAGCTACCAGGGACTAGCGGGAGTCACCGGGGAGCTGTTTTTT

d_call: -
v_call: TRBV6-6
j_call: TRBJ1-5
clone_size: -
cdr3_aa: CASSLDRGNQPQHF
cdr3_nt: TGTGCCAGCAGTCTAGACAGAGGCAATCAGCCCCAGCATTTT

d_call: -
v_call: TRBV10-1
j_call: TRBJ1-3
clone_size: -
cdr3_aa: CASSALASGNTIYF
cdr3_nt: TGCGCCAGCAGTGCCCTGGCTTCTGGAAACACCATATATTTT

d_call: -
v_call: TRBV2
j_call: TRBJ2-4
clone_size: once
cdr3_aa: CASSVGENIQYF
cdr3_nt: TGTGCCAGCAGTGTCGGGGAAAACATTCAGTACTTC

d_call: -
v_call: TRBV5-5
j_call: TRBJ2-7
clone_size: -
cdr3_aa: CASSFGGTPVQYF
cdr3_nt: TGTGCCAGCAGCTTCGGGGGTACTCCGGTCCAGTACTTC

d_call: -
v_call: TRBV11-2
j_call: TRBJ2-5
clone_size: -
cdr3_aa: CASSLVPGEETQYF
cdr3_nt: TGTGCCAGCAGCTTAGTCCCGGGAGAAGAGACCCAGTACTTC

d_call: -
v_call: TRBV15
j_call: TRBJ2-6
clone_size: -
cdr3_aa: CATSRATIIQGSGANVLTF
cdr3_nt: TGTGCCACCAGCAGGGCCACCATCATACAGGGTTCTGGGGCCAACGTCCTGACTTTC

d_call: TRBD1
v_call: TRBV7-9
j_call: TRBJ1-5
clone_size: -
cdr3_aa: CASSRDSRNQPQHF
cdr3_nt: TGTGCCAGCAGTAGGGACAGTCGCAATCAGCCCCAGCATTTT

d_call: -
v_call: TRBV2
j_call: TRBJ1-5
clone_size: -
cdr3_aa: CASSEEDSQHF
cdr3_nt: TGTGCCAGCAGTGAAGAGGACAGCCAGCATTTT

d_call: TRBD1
v_call: TRBV10-2
j_call: TRBJ1-2
clone_size: -
cdr3_aa: CASREGQQNYGYTF
cdr3_nt: TGCGCCAGCAGAGAGGGACAGCAGAACTATGGCTACACCTTC

d_call: -
v_call: TRBV27
j_call: TRBJ1-2
clone_size: -
cdr3_aa: CASSLGWGADGGYTF
cdr3_nt: TGTGCCAGCAGTTTAGGGTGGGGGGCAGACGGCGGCTACACCTTC

d_call: TRBD2
v_call: TRBV7-3
j_call: TRBJ2-2
clone_size: once
cdr3_aa: CASSSSGGSGPGELFF
cdr3_nt: TGTGCCAGCAGCTCCAGCGGCGGGAGTGGCCCCGGGGAGCTGTTTTTT

d_call: -
v_call: TRBV28
j_call: TRBJ1-1
clone_size: -
cdr3_aa: CASSPSQAEAFF
cdr3_nt: TGTGCCAGCAGTCCCTCGCAAGCAGAAGCTTTCTTT

d_call: TRBD2
v_call: TRBV9
j_call: TRBJ2-1
clone_size: -
cdr3_aa: CASSRLADNEQFF
cdr3_nt: TGTGCCAGCAGCAGGCTAGCGGACAATGAGCAGTTCTTC

d_call: -
v_call: TRBV9
j_call: TRBJ2-2
clone_size: -
cdr3_aa: CASSVQGTGELFF
cdr3_nt: TGTGCCAGCAGCGTTCAGGGCACCGGGGAGCTGTTTTTT

d_call: -
v_call: TRBV6-5
j_call: TRBJ2-1
clone_size: -
cdr3_aa: CASRGTSSSYNEQFF
cdr3_nt: TGTGCCAGCAGGGGTACTAGCAGTTCCTACAATGAGCAGTTCTTC

d_call: -
v_call: TRBV28
j_call: TRBJ1-6
clone_size: -
cdr3_aa: CASTLGQSNSPLHF
cdr3_nt: TGTGCCAGCACTCTAGGGCAATCTAATTCACCCCTCCACTTT

d_call: -
v_call: TRBV4-1
j_call: TRBJ2-2
clone_size: -
cdr3_aa: CASSQAADANTGELFF
cdr3_nt: TGCGCCAGCAGCCAAGCGGCAGATGCGAACACCGGGGAGCTGTTTTTT

d_call: -
v_call: TRBV4-1
j_call: TRBJ1-2
clone_size: -
cdr3_aa: CASSQETGSGYTF
cdr3_nt: TGCGCCAGCAGCCAAGAAACAGGGTCTGGCTACACCTTC